The 11 T cell receptor beta chains presented below share a single source sample, sequenced in a study of a mutant IDH1 vaccine in newly diagnosed glioma. The assay was immunoSEQ multiplex PCR, and TCRdb's table has in-frame clones only and misses some. The sample contains about 26,000 clones, approximately 87% of which appear only once. Time point: week 35, safety follow-up. The vaccine gave 300 ug of a 20-mer mutant IDH1 peptide subcutaneously per dose. Their recognized antigens are unknown. Material: PBMCs, obtained from a glioma patient whose treatment included an IDH1 peptide vaccine. Receptors were obtained from a man younger than 40 with glioma.

The chain links TRBV5-4 to TRBJ1-3; 9 bases align to TRBD1. Losses at the gene ends were 2 bases for V and 3 bases for J; bases not matched to a gene: 6. CDR1 and CDR2 from the germline V gene are SGHNT and YYREEE (reference sequence). This CDR3 is built from 16 residues. The CDR3 protein is CASSFTGGAVGNTIYF. CDR3 bases: TGTGCCAGCAGCTTCACAGGGGGCGCGGTTGGAAACACCATATATTTT.

The rearrangement uses TRBV7-2 and TRBJ1-5; possible D gene TRBD1, 6 bases. The CDR3 is made up of 17 amino acids. Germline V CDR1 and CDR2: SGHTA, FQGNSA. The V gene lost 6 bases and the J gene lost 0 bases, with 18 bases spanning the gap. The CDR3 sequence is CASSLQGWGYSNQPQHF. As DNA, the CDR3 is TGTGCCAGCAGTCTCCAGGGGTGGGGGTATAGCAATCAGCCCCAGCATTTT. Together with reference TRBV7-2 and TRBJ1-5, the CDR3 gives the full variable domain: GAGVSQSPSNKVTEKGKDVELRCDPISGHTALYWYRQSLGQGLEFLIYFQGNSAPDKSGLPSDRFSAERTGGSVSTLTIQRTQQEDSAVYLCASSLQGWGYSNQPQHFGDGTRLSIL.

The chain couples TRBV25-1 to TRBJ2-5; the D gene is possibly TRBD1 (6 bases). CDR3 length equals 15 residues. Germline CDR1 and CDR2: MGHDK and SYGVNS. V lost 0 bases to trimming and J lost 1 base, with 9 bases between them. This chain's CDR3 is CASSEYLGGQETQYF. The CDR3 region has the DNA TGTGCCAGCAGTGAATATCTAGGGGGCCAAGAGACCCAGTACTTC.

The rearrangement uses TRBV6-6 and TRBJ2-1, with TRBD2 identical over 9 bases. J lost 3 bases, V lost 4 bases, and 1 base had no gene match. The V gene's germline CDR1 is MNHNY and CDR2 SVGAGI (reference sequence). The CDR3 is 14 residues long. The CDR3: CASSSSGNYNEQFF. DNA of the CDR3: TGTGCCAGCAGTTCTAGCGGGAACTACAATGAGCAGTTCTTC.

The chain joins TRBV19 to TRBJ2-3; 12 bases align to TRBD1. Germline assignment: CDR1 LNHDA and CDR2 SQIVND (reference sequence). The CDR3 covers 17 residues. With V trimmed by 5 bases and J by 2 bases, 8 bases remained unmatched. The CDR3: CASSPSGTGGVTDTQYF. The DNA for the CDR3 is TGTGCCAGTAGTCCGTCCGGGACAGGGGGCGTCACAGATACGCAGTATTTT.

V is TRBV25-1 and J is TRBJ1-1, with TRBD1 matching 9 bases. V lost 4 bases and J lost 10; bases outside the gene matches: 10. The CDR3 contains 14 residues. Germline values: CDR1 MGHDK, CDR2 SYGVNS. The CDR3 bases are TGTGCCAGCAGTGGATGGGACAGGGATGAGCGAGCTTTCTTT. Encoded protein: CASSGWDRDERAFF.

The rearrangement uses TRBV2 and TRBJ2-7; TRBD2 might be the D (5 bases). The CDR3 length is 11 residues. Germline CDR1 SNHLY, CDR2 FYNNEI. V shed 7 bases and J shed 5 bases, with 9 bases lying between them. CDR3 in amino acids: CASNAGDEQYF. The CDR3 DNA reads TGTGCCAGCAACGCCGGGGACGAGCAGTACTTC.

This chain connects TRBV27 to TRBJ2-7; 7 nucleotides agree with TRBD1. The V gene end was trimmed by 5 bases and the J gene end by 7 bases; junction bases not matched to a gene: 11. The germline V gene encodes CDR1 MNHEY and CDR2 SMNVEV (reference sequence). The CDR3 is made up of 14 amino acids. The CDR3 DNA is TGTGCCAGCAGTCGAACACCACAGGGGCGGGAGCAGTACTTC. This encodes CASSRTPQGREQYF.

The chain is built from TRBV30 and TRBJ1-5; D is unresolved. Trimming cost V 0 bases and J 1 base, with 4 bases left between them. This CDR3 region has 13 residues. The germline V gene has CDR1 GTSNPN and CDR2 SVGIG (reference sequence). CDR3 residues: CAWSVGSNQPQHF. CDR3 DNA: TGTGCCTGGAGTGTAGGAAGCAATCAGCCCCAGCATTTT.

The chain has TRBV27 and TRBJ1-2, with 9 bases lining up with TRBD1. The CDR3 is 15 residues long. With 2 bases clipped from V and 5 bases from J, the junction kept 6 bases outside the gene matches. Germline V CDR1 and CDR2: MNHEY, SMNVEV (reference sequence). The CDR3 DNA reads TGTGCCAGCAGTTTAAGAAGGGACAGGGCTTATGGCTACACCTTC. Translating gives CASSLRRDRAYGYTF.

The chain uses TRBV30 and TRBJ1-3, with no clear D. Germline V gene sequence: CDR1 GTSNPN, CDR2 SVGIG (reference sequence). The CDR3 is made up of 12 amino acids. CDR3 DNA: TGTGGTATGGGTGGGTCTGGAAACACCATATATTTT. This sequence encodes CGMGGSGNTIYF.